This TCR beta chain was obtained from a study of shared clonotypes between healthy human individuals. The CDR3 contains 15 residues. Trimming removed 5 bases from V and 6 bases from J, with 17 bases in between. Germline lookup yields CDR1 SGHTA and CDR2 FQGNSA. Assay used: immunoSEQ multiplex PCR; TCRdb lists only in-frame clones, some missing. The data show 400,000 to 600,000 clones, about 75% seen once. Sequencing was performed on PBMCs. The sequence came from a woman aged 40 to 55 in good health. Some clones in this sample may be carry-over from other donors' samples. The chain has TRBV7-2 and TRBJ1-5, with TRBD1 as a possible D gene (6 bases). CDR3 sequence reads: CASSPRVGAAQPQHF. The CDR3 coding sequence is TGTGCCAGCAGCCCCCGGGTGGGGGCTGCTCAGCCCCAGCATTTT.